Presented here are 30 T cell receptor beta chains from one specimen sequenced in a study of Ad26.COV2.S vaccination and SARS-CoV-2 variants. Some clones are missing from TCRdb's copy, which holds only in-frame ones; the method was immunoSEQ multiplex PCR. The table shows approximately 250,000 clones, with roughly 87% occurring only once. Regarding treatment: over 15 received Ad26.COV2.S at low or high dose, single or two shots; about 5 received placebo; per-sample allocation not given. It was on day 63 after the first vaccine or placebo injection that samples were taken. Specimen: peripheral blood, collected in a trial of Ad26.COV2.S vaccine versus placebo. The origin of the receptors is a person between 18 and 65 years old who received the Ad26.COV2.S COVID-19 vaccine or a placebo.

This chain connects TRBV24-1 to TRBJ1-1; a weak D match, TRBD1 (5 bases). The CDR3 sequence is 13 residues long. Per the germline V gene, CDR1 is KGHDR and CDR2 is SFDVKD. V gave up 5 bases and J gave up 1 base, with 7 bases separating them. DNA of the CDR3: TGTGCCACCAGTGGGGGCACGAACACTGAAGCTTTCTTT. Amino acid sequence: CATSGGTNTEAFF.

The rearrangement links TRBV6-1 to TRBJ1-4; perhaps TRBD1 as D (6 bases). Germline V gives CDR1 MNHNS, CDR2 SASEGT. There are 14 residues in the CDR3. V was cut by 2 bases and J by 8 bases, with 12 bases left in between. CDR3 in amino acids: CASSETGTIEKLFF. The CDR3 DNA is TGTGCCAGCAGTGAAACGGGGACAATCGAAAAACTGTTTTTT.

This chain links TRBV6-1 with TRBJ2-1; 16 bases align to TRBD2. With V trimmed by 4 bases and J by 15 bases, 12 bases remained unmatched. Germline loops: CDR1 MNHNS, CDR2 SASEGT. This CDR3 region has 16 residues. The CDR3 DNA reads TGTGCCAGCAGTGCCTTTGGGACTAGCGGGAGGGCCCAAGCGTTCTTC. Its translation: CASSAFGTSGRAQAFF.

V usage is TRBV7-2 and J usage is TRBJ2-7, with D perhaps TRBD1 or TRBD2 (6 bases each). This CDR3 has 15 residues. Per the germline V gene, CDR1 is SGHTA and CDR2 is FQGNSA. The V end lost 3 bases, the J end lost 3 bases, and 15 bases lay between the germline ends. This CDR3 reads CASSFSDGGVYEQYF. CDR3 nucleotide sequence: TGTGCCAGCAGCTTTTCTGACGGGGGCGTCTACGAGCAGTACTTC.

The rearrangement links TRBV7-2 to TRBJ1-1; D is unresolved. V was shortened by 5 bases and J by 2 bases, with 12 bases between the two germline ends. This CDR3 spans 14 amino acids. Germline V gene sequence: CDR1 SGHTA, CDR2 FQGNSA. The CDR3: CASSRAGVNTEAFF. The CDR3 bases are TGTGCCAGCAGCCGGGCAGGAGTTAACACTGAAGCTTTCTTT.

This chain joins TRBV4-2 and TRBJ1-1; D perhaps matches TRBD1 (6 bases). Germline V lookup: CDR1 LGHNA, CDR2 YNFKEQ. Trimming stripped 0 bases from V and 1 base from J, with 15 bases between. This CDR3 spans 17 amino acids. The CDR3 nucleotides read TGTGCCAGCAGCCAAGATGACTACAGGGTAAAGAACACTGAAGCTTTCTTT. As protein: CASSQDDYRVKNTEAFF.

The V and J genes are TRBV4-1 and TRBJ2-1, with D perhaps TRBD1 (7 bases). Germline assignment: CDR1 MGHRA and CDR2 YSYEKL. Trimming cost V 10 bases and J 8 bases, with 21 bases left between them. The CDR3 has 14 residues. CDR3 sequence (DNA): TGCGCCACCCACCCGACAGGGAGGCTCCATGAGCAGTTCTTC. It codes for CATHPTGRLHEQFF.

The V gene is TRBV19, the J gene TRBJ1-3, with D possibly being TRBD1 (5 bases). Germline values: CDR1 LNHDA, CDR2 SQIVND (reference sequence). This CDR3 contains 15 residues. The V end lost 6 bases, the J end lost 0 bases, and 12 bases lay between the germline ends. The DNA of the CDR3 is TGTGCCAGTAGAAACAGGCCAACCTCTGGAAACACCATATATTTT. This sequence encodes CASRNRPTSGNTIYF.

This clone was observed once. This rearrangement joins TRBV18 to TRBJ1-3, with D perhaps matching TRBD1 (5 bases). This CDR3 has 14 amino acids. Trimming pared 4 bases from V and 2 bases from J, leaving 9 bases between. Germline values: CDR1 KGHSH, CDR2 LQKENI. The CDR3 here is CASSRQGPGNTIYF. The CDR3 DNA follows: TGTGCCAGCTCACGGCAGGGACCTGGAAACACCATATATTTT.

The CDR3 DNA follows: TGTGCCACCAGCAGAGGGAGCAGGGATGAGGATGGCTACACCTTC. Its protein product is CATSRGSRDEDGYTF. The chain carries TRBV15 and TRBJ1-2; D is possibly TRBD1 (5 bases). V lost 1 base and J 6 bases, leaving 15 bases between the germline ends. This CDR3 contains 15 residues. CDR1 LNHNV and CDR2 YYDKDF come from the germline V gene (reference sequence).

The chain employs TRBV5-1 and TRBJ1-3; D might be TRBD1 (5 bases). Trimming cost V 4 bases and J 0 bases, with 11 bases left between them. The CDR3 is made up of 15 amino acids. CDR1 is SGHRS, CDR2 YFSETQ, per germline. The CDR3 bases are TGCGCCAGCAGCCAGGGAGGCATCTCTGGAAACACCATATATTTT. It codes for CASSQGGISGNTIYF.

This chain links TRBV10-2 with TRBJ2-5; 8 bases match TRBD1. In germline, CDR1 is WSHSY, CDR2 SAAADI. The V segment lost 7 bases and the J segment 1 base; nucleotides outside the gene matches: 2. This CDR3 region has 13 residues. CDR3 in DNA: TGCGCCAGCATGACAGGGGTCCAAGAGACCCAGTACTTC. Protein product: CASMTGVQETQYF.

A few counts support this clone. This chain's CDR3 is CASSEYGISNQPQHF. DNA for the CDR3: TGTGCCAGCAGTGAATATGGGATTAGCAATCAGCCCCAGCATTTT. The chain is built from TRBV6-1 and TRBJ1-5, with unresolved D. Germline V gene lookup returns CDR1 MNHNS and CDR2 SASEGT. With 2 bases removed from V and 0 bases from J, the gap between germline ends came to 8 bases. The length of the CDR3 is 15 residues.

The CDR3 DNA reads as TGTGCCAGCAGCGTGCCGACGTGGGCCCCCAAGGGTTACATCGATGAGCAGTTCTTC. It yields the protein CASSVPTWAPKGYIDEQFF. V and J are TRBV11-2 and TRBJ2-1; D uncertain. The CDR3 is 19 residues long. The V and J ends lost 5 bases and 8 bases respectively, with 31 bases between them. Germline lookup yields CDR1 SGHAT and CDR2 FQNNGV.

The V call is TRBV7-2, the J call TRBJ1-6; D possibly corresponds to TRBD1 (5 bases). The CDR3 extends over 15 amino acids. V lost 1 base and J lost 7, with 11 bases in between. Germline assignment: CDR1 SGHTA and CDR2 FQGNSA. CDR3 protein: CASSLVSGSNSPLHF. For the CDR3, the DNA is TGTGCCAGCAGCTTAGTGTCAGGGAGCAATTCACCCCTCCACTTT.

The chain combines TRBV7-2 with TRBJ1-2, with D possibly TRBD1 on 6 matching bases. Per germline, CDR1 SGHTA and CDR2 FQGNSA. V gave up 10 bases and J gave up 8 bases, with 20 bases separating them. The CDR3 covers 13 residues. CDR3 amino acids: CATHQAGARGYTF. In DNA form, the CDR3 reads TGTGCCACCCATCAGGCGGGGGCACGGGGCTACACCTTC.

The rearrangement links TRBV5-1 to TRBJ2-5; D is unresolved. The V gene lost 0 bases and the J gene lost 0 bases, with 9 bases spanning the gap. The CDR3 is 15 residues long. Germline CDR1 SGHRS, CDR2 YFSETQ. The CDR3 bases are TGCGCCAGCAGCTTGGCTATAGGATACCAAGAGACCCAGTACTTC. Translation: CASSLAIGYQETQYF. The whole variable domain, filled in from reference TRBV5-1 and TRBJ2-5, reads KAGVTQTPRYLIKTRGQQVTLSCSPISGHRSVSWYQQTPGQGLQFLFEYFSETQRNKGNFPGRFSGRQFSNSRSEMNVSTLELGDSALYLCASSLAIGYQETQYFGPGTRLLVL.

The V and J genes are TRBV18 and TRBJ2-3; 8 bases line up with TRBD1. Germline CDR1 is KGHSH and CDR2 is LQKENI. Germline trimming cut 2 bases from V and 6 bases from J; bases unmatched to any gene: 10. The CDR3 has 16 amino acids. The DNA for the CDR3 is TGTGCCAGCTCACCATACCGGGACAGGTCCAAGGATACGCAGTATTTT. Its protein product is CASSPYRDRSKDTQYF.

The chain carries TRBV13 and TRBJ2-7, with D perhaps given as TRBD1 or TRBD2 (5 bases each). Trimming removed 2 bases from V and 3 bases from J, with 14 bases in between. The CDR3 spans 15 residues. CDR1 is PRHDT and CDR2 is FYEKMQ in the germline V gene (reference sequence). CDR3 DNA: TGTGCCAGCAGCTTAAAGGGGCTAGCTAACTACGAGCAGTACGTC. It yields the protein CASSLKGLANYEQYV.

The chain recombines TRBV20-1 with TRBJ2-3; D is ambiguous. CDR1 DFQATT and CDR2 SNEGSKA come from the germline V gene (reference sequence). Trimming stripped 3 bases from V and 0 bases from J, with 13 bases between. This CDR3 contains 15 residues. The CDR3 reads CSASRAVTSTDTQYF. The CDR3 region has the DNA TGCAGTGCTAGTCGGGCGGTTACTAGCACAGATACGCAGTATTTT.

The CDR3 reads CASSLGASGWYEQYV. DNA of the CDR3: TGTGCCAGCAGCTTAGGGGCTAGCGGATGGTACGAGCAGTACGTC. The chain combines TRBV11-2 with TRBJ2-7; 7 bases are a match to TRBD2. The J segment lost 4 bases and the V segment lost 1 base, leaving 7 bases of the junction unmatched. The CDR3 has 15 residues. The germline V gene has CDR1 SGHAT and CDR2 FQNNGV.

The V call is TRBV5-1, the J call TRBJ1-6; no clear D. Germline CDR1 and CDR2: SGHRS and YFSETQ. The V end lost 4 bases, the J end lost 10 bases, and 18 bases lay between the germline ends. This CDR3 contains 15 residues. This CDR3 reads CASSPRTEPTSPLHF. CDR3 sequence (DNA): TGCGCCAGCAGCCCCAGGACGGAACCTACATCACCCCTCCACTTT.

This clone has more than one count but fewer than ten. The gene calls are TRBV29-1 and TRBJ1-1; D possibly corresponds to TRBD1 (5 bases). CDR3 size: 15 residues. The germline gives CDR1 SQVTM, CDR2 ANQGSEA. V lost 6 bases to trimming and J lost 4 bases, with 21 bases between them. The CDR3 region has the DNA TGCAGCGTCGATGGAACCCCTGACAGTGGCACTGAAGCTTTCTTT. As protein: CSVDGTPDSGTEAFF.

J is TRBJ2-1 and V is TRBV7-2; possibly TRBD1 or TRBD2 for D (5 bases each). Germline loops: CDR1 SGHTA, CDR2 FQGNSA. This CDR3 has 14 amino acids. Trimming took 2 bases from V and 7 from J, leaving 12 bases between them. The CDR3 DNA is TGTGCCAGCAGCTTATCGAGGGGTAGGAATGAGCAGTTCTTC. This encodes CASSLSRGRNEQFF.

The CDR3 nucleotides are TGTGCCAGCAGTTCCCGGGACAGGGGATTCAATCAGCCCCAGCATTTT. Its protein product is CASSSRDRGFNQPQHF. The V call is TRBV27, the J call TRBJ1-5, with 10 bases that match TRBD1. The CDR3 runs to 16 residues. Germline loops: CDR1 MNHEY, CDR2 SMNVEV (reference sequence). Trimming took 4 bases from V and 3 from J; bases not matched to a gene: 6.

This chain links TRBV7-2 with TRBJ1-2; 9 nucleotides agree with TRBD1. J lost 8 bases, V lost 0 bases, and 7 bases had no gene match. The germline gives CDR1 SGHTA, CDR2 FQGNSA. The CDR3 loop spans 15 amino acids. This chain's CDR3 is CASSLAGTGIEGYTF. Written as DNA, the CDR3 is TGTGCCAGCAGCTTAGCCGGGACAGGGATAGAAGGCTACACCTTC.

V is TRBV18 and J is TRBJ1-1; no clear D gene. The CDR3 is made up of 15 amino acids. CDR1 KGHSH and CDR2 LQKENI come from the germline V gene. V dropped 1 base and J dropped 0 bases, with 9 bases sitting between them. The CDR3 DNA reads as TGTGCCAGCTCACCACGCTCGGTCATGAACACTGAAGCTTTCTTT. Residues: CASSPRSVMNTEAFF.

The CDR3 spells CAIAPGTNYGYTF. CDR3 bases: TGTGCCATCGCCCCAGGGACCAACTATGGCTACACCTTC. The genes are TRBV10-3 and TRBJ1-2, with D tentatively TRBD1 (5 bases). Germline V lookup: CDR1 ENHRY, CDR2 SYGVKD. This CDR3 has 13 residues. The V and J ends lost 8 bases and 2 bases respectively, with 12 bases between them.

This clone was detected only a few times. V usage is TRBV4-2 and J usage is TRBJ2-2; TRBD1 agrees at 7 bases. The junction had 2 bases not matched to a gene; V was cut back by 4 bases and J by 0 bases. The CDR3 loop spans 15 amino acids. Germline V lookup: CDR1 LGHNA, CDR2 YNFKEQ. The CDR3 spells CASSRDRANTGELFF. CDR3 nucleotides: TGTGCCAGCAGCCGTGACAGGGCGAACACCGGGGAGCTGTTTTTT.

CDR3 DNA sequence: TGTGCCAGCAGCCAAGATTACGGGCAAACTAGCGGGAGAAATAATGAGCAGTTCTTC. This codes for CASSQDYGQTSGRNNEQFF. The chain employs TRBV4-2 and TRBJ2-1; the match to TRBD2 covers 11 bases. Germline loops: CDR1 LGHNA, CDR2 YNFKEQ. V lost 0 bases, J lost 7 bases, and 14 bases stayed unmatched. The CDR3 is 19 residues long.